One and the same sample provided the 10 T cell receptor beta chains below, sequenced in a study of blood T cell repertoires in COVID-19. Sequenced by immunoSEQ multiplex PCR; TCRdb stores in-frame clones only, minus some. The data contain some 110,000 clones, roughly 80% of them singletons. Specimen: peripheral blood. Receptor source: a man aged 60 to 69 with acute or convalescent COVID-19.

This sequence joins TRBV18 and TRBJ2-3; the match to TRBD2 covers 10 bases. CDR1 is KGHSH and CDR2 is LQKENI in the germline V gene. The CDR3 is 17 residues long. V shed 3 bases and J 4 bases; nucleotides not matched to a gene: 10. The CDR3 DNA reads as TGTGCCAGCTCACCTGGAGCGGGAGGGCGGTCCGCAGATACGCAGTATTTT. Protein product: CASSPGAGGRSADTQYF.

The chain has TRBV19 and TRBJ1-1; 9 bases agree with TRBD1. The CDR3 sequence is 13 residues long. J lost 5 bases, V lost 7 bases, and 5 bases had no gene match. Germline lookup yields CDR1 LNHDA and CDR2 SQIVND (reference sequence). DNA of the CDR3: TGTGCCAGTACCGGGACAGGGAGAACTGAAGCTTTCTTT. Translating it yields CASTGTGRTEAFF.

The genes are TRBV7-2 and TRBJ2-5; possible D gene TRBD1, 6 bases. CDR1 SGHTA and CDR2 FQGNSA come from the germline V gene. V was trimmed by 3 bases and J by 0 bases, leaving 8 bases between them. The CDR3 runs 14 residues. The CDR3 bases are TGTGCCAGCAGCTTTCAGGGGTACCAAGAGACCCAGTACTTC. It encodes CASSFQGYQETQYF.

The chain links TRBV24-1 to TRBJ1-2, with 12 bases lining up with TRBD1. Trimming took 4 bases from V and 7 from J; bases not matched to a gene: 9. CDR1 is KGHDR, CDR2 SFDVKD, per germline. The CDR3 totals 16 residues. The CDR3 DNA reads TGTGCCACCAGTGAACCTGGGACAGGGGGCTTCAGTGGCTACACCTTC. Translation: CATSEPGTGGFSGYTF.

V and J are TRBV3-1 (or the pseudogene TRBV3-2) and TRBJ2-7; D call uncertain. The CDR3 consists of 12 residues. CDR1 and CDR2 (germline): LGHDT, YNNKEL (reference sequence). Trimming cost V 5 bases and J 2 bases, with 7 bases left between them. The CDR3 reads CASSSPAYEQYF. For the CDR3, the DNA is TGTGCCAGCAGCTCCCCGGCCTACGAGCAGTACTTC.

This clone showed up just once. The chain is built from TRBV27 and TRBJ2-1; a possible D gene is TRBD1 (6 bases). The length of the CDR3 is 13 residues. Looked up from germline, CDR1 is MNHEY and CDR2 is SMNVEV (reference sequence). V lost 4 bases and J 12 bases, leaving 16 bases between the germline ends. The DNA for the CDR3 is TGTGCCAGCAGTTCCCGACAGGCCAGTCCGCAGTTCTTC. Its protein product is CASSSRQASPQFF.

The chain couples TRBV2 to TRBJ2-2; 11 bases are a match to TRBD1. This CDR3 is built from 14 residues. V trimming: 5 bases; J trimming: 6 bases; junction bases outside the gene matches: 2. Germline lookup yields CDR1 SNHLY and CDR2 FYNNEI. The CDR3, as DNA: TGTGCCAGCAGTCGGGACAGGGGGTCCGGGGAGCTGTTTTTT. Amino acids: CASSRDRGSGELFF.

This chain joins TRBV9 and TRBJ2-3, with TRBD2 identical over 8 bases. The CDR3 length is 15 residues. V lost 5 bases and J lost 3; bases outside the gene matches: 8. Germline-derived CDR1 and CDR2 are SGDLS and YYNGEE. The DNA for the CDR3 is TGTGCCAGCAGGAAATTTAGCGGGATGACAGATACGCAGTATTTT. The encoded protein is CASRKFSGMTDTQYF.

The chain joins TRBV28 to TRBJ2-7, with 9 positions matching TRBD2. Trimming removed 2 bases from V and 0 bases from J; junction bases left unmatched: 5. Germline lookup yields CDR1 MDHEN and CDR2 SYDVKM. There are 16 residues in the CDR3. The DNA for the CDR3 is TGTGCCAGCAGTTTAGGGACTAGCCCAACCTCCTACGAGCAGTACTTC. Translating gives CASSLGTSPTSYEQYF. The complete variable domain, with remaining parts taken from reference TRBV28 and TRBJ2-7, reads DVKVTQSSRYLVKRTGEKVFLECVQDMDHENMFWYRQDPGLGLRLIYFSYDVKMKEKGDIPEGYSVSREKKERFSLILESASTNQTSMYLCASSLGTSPTSYEQYFGPGTRLTVT.

This chain uses TRBV3-1 (or the pseudogene TRBV3-2) with TRBJ1-1; perhaps TRBD1 as D (6 bases). V was pared by 3 bases and J by 8 bases, with 10 bases between. The CDR3 spans 12 residues. Germline V CDR1 and CDR2: LGHDT, YNNKEL (reference sequence). The CDR3 DNA follows: TGTGCCAGCAGCCATTTAGGACAGGAAGCTTTCTTT. It specifies CASSHLGQEAFF.